The 28 T cell receptor beta chains below come from one sample, sequenced in a study of blood T cell repertoires in COVID-19. Measured with immunoSEQ multiplex PCR; TCRdb has only the in-frame clones, and not every one. This sample has approximately 220,000 clones, with under 90% found just once. The sample taken for sequencing was peripheral blood. All receptors come from a woman between 40 and 55 years old with active or convalescent COVID-19.

This chain uses TRBV27 with TRBJ1-2, with 8 bases identical to TRBD1. The CDR3 runs 15 residues. With V trimmed by 6 bases and J by 8 bases, 14 bases remained unmatched. Germline V lookup: CDR1 MNHEY, CDR2 SMNVEV (reference sequence). The CDR3 DNA reads TGTGCCAGCAGGGAACGAGACAGGGGAGATGTGGGCTACACCTTC. Its translation is CASRERDRGDVGYTF.

In this sample, this clone turned up once. The chain has TRBV20-1 and TRBJ1-1, with a weak D call TRBD1 (5 bases). This CDR3 has 13 amino acids. Trimming took 3 bases from V and 4 from J, leaving 12 bases between them. Germline CDR1 is DFQATT and CDR2 is SNEGSKA (reference sequence). CDR3 residues: CSASGGAGTEAFF. In nucleotides, the CDR3 is TGCAGTGCTAGTGGTGGGGCTGGCACTGAAGCTTTCTTT.

The chain links TRBV27 to TRBJ2-4; 9 positions match TRBD1. This CDR3 comprises 16 residues. V lost 4 bases, J lost 8 bases, and 12 bases stayed unmatched. Germline loops: CDR1 MNHEY, CDR2 SMNVEV (reference sequence). CDR3 sequence reads: CASSSSLDRGLDIQYF. The CDR3 DNA reads TGTGCCAGCAGTTCGAGCCTCGACAGGGGGTTGGACATTCAGTACTTC.

V usage is TRBV12-3 or TRBV12-4 and J usage is TRBJ1-2; a possible D gene is TRBD1 (5 bases). The CDR3 is 13 residues long. The V end was cut by 6 bases, the J end by 8 bases, with 16 bases between. CDR3 amino acids: CASRPYGGGGYTF. The CDR3 DNA reads as TGTGCCAGCAGACCTTATGGGGGAGGCGGCTACACCTTC.

This chain uses TRBV2 with TRBJ2-5; 10 positions match TRBD2. Germline V gives CDR1 SNHLY, CDR2 FYNNEI. Trimming removed 7 bases from V and 4 bases from J; junction bases left unmatched: 3. The CDR3 contains 13 residues. CDR3 nucleotide sequence: TGTGCCAGCATCAGCGGGAGGGGAGAGACCCAGTACTTC. This gives the protein CASISGRGETQYF.

This chain connects TRBV7-2 to TRBJ1-2, with a possible D match to TRBD1 (5 bases). The CDR3 spans 15 residues. Trimming removed 7 bases from V and 0 bases from J, with 15 bases in between. Germline-derived CDR1 and CDR2 are SGHTA and FQGNSA. The CDR3 DNA sequence: TGTGCCAGCACCGAGTCAGGGAACCCTAACTATGGCTACACCTTC. Translation gives CASTESGNPNYGYTF.

The chain couples TRBV7-9 to TRBJ2-1; D may be TRBD2 (6 bases). Germline V gives CDR1 SEHNR, CDR2 FQNEAQ (reference sequence). V lost 0 bases and J 0 bases, leaving 12 bases between the germline ends. CDR3 length equals 17 residues. CDR3 protein: CASSLASGGSSYNEQFF. The CDR3 nucleotides read TGTGCCAGCAGCTTAGCTAGCGGCGGAAGCTCCTACAATGAGCAGTTCTTC.

The chain is built from TRBV12-5 and TRBJ2-5, with TRBD1 matching 8 bases. Per the germline V gene, CDR1 is LGHNT and CDR2 is FRNRAP. This CDR3 comprises 14 residues. The V and J ends lost 3 bases and 5 bases, in that order; junction bases with no gene match: 5. CDR3 coding DNA: TGTGCTAGTGGTTTCCAGGGGGCGGGGGAGACCCAGTACTTC. Translating it yields CASGFQGAGETQYF.

The V call is TRBV5-6, the J call TRBJ1-2; no clear D gene. This CDR3 comprises 13 residues. Germline V lookup: CDR1 SGHDT, CDR2 YYEEEE. The V and J ends lost 4 bases and 4 bases respectively, with 11 bases between them. The CDR3: CASSLRYPYGYTF. The CDR3 DNA is TGTGCCAGCAGCCTAAGATACCCCTATGGCTACACCTTC.

Details on this clone: The sample carries other DNA sequences with the same CDR3. The chain combines TRBV5-1 with TRBJ1-3; 7 bases agree with TRBD1. CDR3 length: 15 amino acids. V shed 3 bases, J shed 0 bases, and the junction held 3 bases outside the gene matches. Germline V CDR1 and CDR2: SGHRS, YFSETQ. The CDR3 bases are TGCGCCAGCAGCTGGGGACAGAGCTCTGGAAACACCATATATTTT. Residues: CASSWGQSSGNTIYF. The whole variable domain, remainder taken from reference TRBV5-1 and TRBJ1-3, is KAGVTQTPRYLIKTRGQQVTLSCSPISGHRSVSWYQQTPGQGLQFLFEYFSETQRNKGNFPGRFSGRQFSNSRSEMNVSTLELGDSALYLCASSWGQSSGNTIYFGEGSWLTVV.

This clone has a single count. The chain carries TRBV6-5 and TRBJ2-3, with D possibly matching TRBD2 (6 bases). The germline V gene encodes CDR1 MNHEY and CDR2 SVGAGI. This CDR3 has 11 amino acids. Trimming cost V 11 bases and J 4 bases, with 10 bases left between them. The CDR3 spells CAAGRADTQYF. The CDR3 bases are TGTGCCGCGGGACGCGCAGATACGCAGTATTTT.

V and J are TRBV11-3 and TRBJ2-5; possible D gene TRBD2, 7 bases. The V gene lost 10 bases and the J gene lost 5 bases, with 17 bases spanning the gap. In germline, CDR1 is SGHNT, CDR2 YENEEA. This CDR3 comprises 13 residues. CDR3 nucleotides: TGTGCCACCCGGGGGCGGGAGTTGGAGACCCAGTACTTC. This encodes CATRGRELETQYF.

J is TRBJ2-1 and V is TRBV13; D ambiguous. Trimming pared 5 bases from V and 0 bases from J, leaving 11 bases between. Germline assignment: CDR1 PRHDT and CDR2 FYEKMQ (reference sequence). CDR3 length equals 15 residues. The CDR3 is CASSPLLSSYNEQFF. The CDR3 DNA reads TGTGCCAGCAGCCCCCTACTGAGCTCCTACAATGAGCAGTTCTTC.

The chain employs TRBV7-2 and TRBJ1-2; 9 bases line up with TRBD1. After removal of 3 bases from V and 8 bases from J, the junction contained 10 bases not matched to a gene. In germline, CDR1 is SGHTA, CDR2 FQGNSA. The CDR3 length is 15 residues. CDR3 region: CASSLGRQGVGGYTF. Here the CDR3 DNA reads TGTGCCAGCAGCTTGGGCCGACAGGGGGTTGGGGGCTACACCTTC.

The V call is TRBV24-1, the J call TRBJ2-2; tentatively, D is TRBD2 (7 bases). Germline values: CDR1 KGHDR, CDR2 SFDVKD. The CDR3 sequence is 16 residues long. Between the trimmed V and J ends, which lost 1 base and 3 bases, there was a span of 11 bases. The CDR3 protein is CATSDFRGADTGELFF. Written as DNA, the CDR3 is TGTGCCACCAGTGATTTCCGGGGGGCGGACACCGGGGAGCTGTTTTTT.

The chain carries TRBV9 and TRBJ2-3; 10 nucleotides agree with TRBD2. Germline CDR1 SGDLS, CDR2 YYNGEE. The length of the CDR3 is 17 residues. Unmatched junction bases numbered 6, after V lost 0 bases and J lost 2 bases. The CDR3 DNA reads as TGTGCCAGCAGCGTAGCCCCAACTAGCGGGAACACAGATACGCAGTATTTT. This codes for CASSVAPTSGNTDTQYF.

The CDR3 DNA is TGTGCCAGCAGCCTTCACCCCGCGGGAGTTTACGAGCAGTACTTC. It encodes CASSLHPAGVYEQYF. The V and J genes are TRBV3-1 (or the pseudogene TRBV3-2) and TRBJ2-7; TRBD2 matches 7 bases. J lost 4 bases, V lost 4 bases, and 10 bases had no gene match. The germline CDR1 and CDR2 sequences are LGHDT and YNNKEL (reference sequence). The CDR3 extends over 15 amino acids.

The chain carries TRBV5-1 and TRBJ1-1; D remains ambiguous. This CDR3 is built from 13 residues. Germline-derived CDR1 and CDR2 are SGHRS and YFSETQ. Trimming cost V 0 bases and J 7 bases, with 10 bases left between them. CDR3 region: CASSLAGGFEAFF. CDR3 bases: TGCGCCAGCAGCTTGGCGGGAGGGTTTGAAGCTTTCTTT.

The chain carries TRBV30 and TRBJ2-1, with 14 bases identical to TRBD2. Per germline, CDR1 GTSNPN and CDR2 SVGIG (reference sequence). CDR3 length: 18 amino acids. The trim removed 5 bases at V and 4 bases at J, leaving 13 bases unmatched. The CDR3 region is CAWGSGTSGSARYNEQFF. The CDR3 DNA follows: TGTGCCTGGGGATCCGGGACTAGCGGGAGTGCGAGGTACAATGAGCAGTTCTTC.

The chain combines TRBV3-1 (or the pseudogene TRBV3-2) with TRBJ1-3, with D perhaps matching TRBD1 (5 bases). CDR3 length: 18 amino acids. Trimming took off 4 bases at V and 0 bases at J, with 19 bases between the two ends. Germline CDR1 is LGHDT and CDR2 is YNNKEL (reference sequence). The CDR3 loop is CASSPGRVGLISGNTIYF. The CDR3 region has the DNA TGTGCCAGCAGCCCAGGGAGGGTGGGGCTCATCTCTGGAAACACCATATATTTT.

This clone was seen a few times. The genes are TRBV5-1 and TRBJ1-1; a possible D gene is TRBD1 (6 bases). Trimming removed 0 bases from V and 2 bases from J, with 11 bases in between. The CDR3 is 15 amino acids. Germline CDR1 and CDR2: SGHRS and YFSETQ. The CDR3 sequence: CASSLGTAQNTEAFF. CDR3 DNA sequence: TGCGCCAGCAGCTTGGGGACAGCTCAAAACACTGAAGCTTTCTTT.

The V and J genes are TRBV5-1 and TRBJ1-5; 11 bases match TRBD1. In germline, CDR1 is SGHRS, CDR2 YFSETQ. Trimming cost V 0 bases and J 7 bases; bases outside gene matches: 3. This CDR3 has 15 residues. Here the CDR3 DNA reads TGCGCCAGCAGCTTGGGGACAGGGGGCCGGCAGCCCCAGCATTTT. Amino acids: CASSLGTGGRQPQHF.

V is TRBV4-1 and J is TRBJ1-2; D is uncertain. Germline CDR1 and CDR2: MGHRA and YSYEKL. This CDR3 contains 16 residues. V was clipped by 4 bases and J by 0 bases, with 15 bases between them. The CDR3 DNA reads TGCGCCAGCAGCCCCCTTGGCGGGGTAGCTAACTATGGCTACACCTTC. This codes for CASSPLGGVANYGYTF.

The chain uses TRBV24-1 and TRBJ1-2; no clear D. The ends were cut back, 2 bases at V and 0 bases at J, with 9 bases in the middle. The CDR3 is made up of 15 amino acids. Germline loops: CDR1 KGHDR, CDR2 SFDVKD. DNA for the CDR3: TGTGCCACCAGTGATTCAGGAGGAGCTAACTATGGCTACACCTTC. It codes for CATSDSGGANYGYTF.

This clone occurred once. The chain uses TRBV19 and TRBJ1-2, with 8 nucleotides matching TRBD1. Germline values: CDR1 LNHDA, CDR2 SQIVND (reference sequence). The ends lost 9 bases at V and 5 bases at J; junction bases unmatched: 8. CDR3 length: 13 residues. The DNA of the CDR3 is TGTGCCAGCCGGACAGGGAGGGGGTATGGCTACACCTTC. Amino acid sequence: CASRTGRGYGYTF. The full variable domain, completed using reference TRBV19 and TRBJ1-2, is DGGITQSPKYLFRKEGQNVTLSCEQNLNHDAMYWYRQDPGQGLRLIYYSQIVNDFQKGDIAEGYSVSREKKESFPLTVTSAQKNPTAFYLCASRTGRGYGYTFGSGTRLTVV.

Only a few counts were recorded for this clone. The CDR3 is CATRGSLNTEAFF. The CDR3 nucleotides read TGTGCCACCCGCGGGAGTTTGAACACTGAAGCTTTCTTT. The chain joins TRBV15 to TRBJ1-1; no definite D call. CDR1 is LNHNV, CDR2 YYDKDF, per germline (reference sequence). The CDR3 runs to 13 residues. V was shortened by 8 bases and J by 0 bases, with 10 bases between the two germline ends.

CDR3 amino acids: CASSYSPGRVNTEAFF. The CDR3 bases are TGTGCCAGCAGTTACTCCCCCGGCAGGGTGAACACTGAAGCTTTCTTT. This sequence joins TRBV6-5 and TRBJ1-1, with D tentatively TRBD1 (5 bases). The CDR3 runs to 16 residues. V lost 0 bases, J lost 0 bases, and 11 bases lay in between. Germline V gene lookup returns CDR1 MNHEY and CDR2 SVGAGI.

The chain joins TRBV6-1 to TRBJ2-7; D possibly corresponds to TRBD1 (6 bases). Trimming stripped 5 bases from V and 5 bases from J, with 13 bases between. CDR3 length: 13 residues. The germline V gene has CDR1 MNHNS and CDR2 SASEGT. The CDR3 bases are TGTGCCAGCAGTTCACAGGGTCCCAACGAGCAGTACTTC. Its translation is CASSSQGPNEQYF.